These 16 T cell receptor beta chains were sequenced from one sample in a study of T cells in Graves' hyperthyroidism and ophthalmopathy. RNA transcripts served as the template for amplifying TCR beta CDR3 regions. When the TCR CDR3 underwent first-round RT-PCR, the HTBI primer set was used. TCRdb reprocessed the multiplex PCR reads with MiXCR, giving one entry per CDR3 protein. Here the sample spans roughly 420,000 distinct CDR3 sequences, around 16% being singletons. What was sequenced was blood. All receptors derive from a woman between 18 and 29 years old with Graves' hyperthyroidism.

This clonotype was picked up a small number of times. The gene calls are TRBV19 and TRBJ2-3, with 10 bases lining up with TRBD2. CDR3 length: 16 residues. Germline V gene data show CDR1 as LNHDA and CDR2 as SQIVND (reference sequence). J was trimmed by 6 bases and V by 2 bases; bases with no gene match: 8. The CDR3 nucleotides read TGTGCCAGTAGTATAAGGCCCCCGGGACTAGCGGATACGCAGTATTTT. Protein sequence: CASSIRPPGLADTQYF.

As concerns this clonotype: Here the CDR3 omits its conserved ending phenylalanine or tryptophan, so a read error is the likely source. The chain joins TRBV5-1 to TRBJ2-7; 10 nucleotides match TRBD2. Germline V gene sequence: CDR1 SGHRS, CDR2 YFSETQ. The CDR3 extends over 16 amino acids. J was trimmed by 4 bases and V by 4 bases; bases with no gene match: 11. The CDR3 DNA reads TGCGCCAGCAGCCGGACTAGCGGTTCCCTAGGGTACGAGCAGTACTTA. Amino acid sequence: CASSRTSGSLGYEQYL.

This clonotype has just a few counts. The rearrangement uses TRBV10-3 and TRBJ2-2, with D tentatively TRBD1 (6 bases). CDR1 is ENHRY, CDR2 SYGVKD, per germline. This CDR3 spans 14 amino acids. The V gene lost 7 bases and the J gene lost 2 bases, with 11 bases spanning the gap. In DNA, the CDR3 is TGTGCCATCAACCAGGGGACAAACACCGGGGAGCTGTTTTTT. This sequence encodes CAINQGTNTGELFF.

J is TRBJ1-5 and V is TRBV6-7; no firm D call. TRBV6-7 is identified as an open reading frame with a role that is uncertain. The germline V and J ends were trimmed by 5 bases and 7 bases, with 12 bases remaining between them. This CDR3 region has 13 residues. CDR3 residues: CASSPSIGQPQHF. In DNA, the CDR3 is TGTGCCAGCAGTCCCTCAATAGGGCAGCCCCAGCATTTT.

This clonotype was seen more than once but under ten times. The chain joins TRBV7-9 to TRBJ2-2; 8 nucleotides agree with TRBD1. The length of the CDR3 is 15 residues. V was pared by 2 bases and J by 7 bases, with 6 bases of the junction left unmatched. Germline V gene sequence: CDR1 SEHNR, CDR2 FQNEAQ (reference sequence). The CDR3 sequence is CASSLWQGAVGELFF. CDR3 nucleotides: TGTGCCAGCAGCTTATGGCAGGGGGCGGTCGGGGAGCTGTTTTTT.

This clonotype was recorded at least ten times. The V call is TRBV27, the J call TRBJ2-5; either TRBD1 or TRBD2 may supply D (5 bases each). CDR1 MNHEY and CDR2 SMNVEV come from the germline V gene (reference sequence). This CDR3 is built from 15 residues. Trimming removed 0 bases from V and 7 bases from J, with 15 bases in between. The CDR3 spells CASSLSWPRGGTQYF. DNA of the CDR3: TGTGCCAGCAGTTTATCGTGGCCCCGGGGCGGGACCCAGTACTTC.

This clonotype occurred many times. The chain couples TRBV19 to TRBJ1-1; D unclear. Germline CDR1 reads LNHDA; CDR2 reads SQIVND (reference sequence). CDR3 size: 13 residues. V was clipped by 3 bases and J by 4 bases, with 9 bases between them. The CDR3 reads CASSISATTEAFF. For the CDR3, the DNA is TGTGCCAGTAGTATTAGTGCGACCACTGAAGCTTTCTTT.

This clonotype appeared a few times. The chain joins TRBV20-1 to TRBJ2-1, with 7 bases aligning to TRBD2. CDR1 and CDR2 from the germline V gene are DFQATT and SNEGSKA (reference sequence). The CDR3 is 11 amino acids. In nucleotides, the CDR3 is TGCAGGGGAGGGAGTTATGATGAGCAGTTCTTC. It encodes CRGGSYDEQFF.

This clonotype was counted many times. The genes are TRBV6-1 and TRBJ2-5; the match to TRBD1 covers 11 bases. The CDR3 spans 14 residues. Looked up from germline, CDR1 is MNHNS and CDR2 is SASEGT. Losses at the gene ends were 7 bases for V and 4 bases for J; bases not matched to a gene: 5. The CDR3 loop reads CASNGQGAGETQYF. DNA for the CDR3: TGTGCCAGCAATGGACAGGGGGCTGGAGAGACCCAGTACTTC.

At least ten counts were recorded for this clonotype. The J gene is TRBJ2-3, the V gene TRBV3-1; the match to TRBD1 covers 12 bases. The germline V gene has CDR1 LGHDT and CDR2 YNNKEL (reference sequence). The CDR3 totals 17 residues. V gave up 1 base and J gave up 2 bases; unmatched junction bases: 4. CDR3 in DNA: TGTGCCAGCAGCCAAGCCGGGACAGGGGGCCCCACAGATACGCAGTATTTT. It yields the protein CASSQAGTGGPTDTQYF.

This clonotype was seen at least ten times. The rearrangement joins TRBV24-1 to TRBJ2-1; tentative D call: TRBD1 (6 bases). V shed 2 bases and J shed 0 bases, with 13 bases lying between them. Germline CDR1 and CDR2: KGHDR and SFDVKD. The CDR3 extends over 17 amino acids. CDR3 in DNA: TGTGCCACCAGTGATTCGGATAGACAGGCCTCCTACAATGAGCAGTTCTTC. It encodes CATSDSDRQASYNEQFF.

This clonotype appeared a few times. The chain uses TRBV4-1 and TRBJ1-2, with a weak D call TRBD1 (6 bases). V lost 0 bases, J lost 3 bases, and 14 bases lay in between. Per germline, CDR1 MGHRA and CDR2 YSYEKL. The CDR3 length is 16 residues. CDR3 DNA sequence: TGCGCCAGCAGCCAAGATGTTGGGGGCGCGGACTATGGCTACACCTTC. It specifies CASSQDVGGADYGYTF.

This clonotype was counted many times. The DNA for the CDR3 is TGCAGTGTCCGGGGGTACACTGAAGCTTTCTTT. As protein: CSVRGYTEAFF. The V call is TRBV20-1, the J call TRBJ1-1; tentative D call: TRBD1 (5 bases). Germline values: CDR1 DFQATT, CDR2 SNEGSKA (reference sequence). The CDR3 runs to 11 residues. Trimming stripped 7 bases from V and 3 bases from J, with 9 bases between.

There are a few counts of this clonotype. This chain connects TRBV9 to TRBJ2-7; D uncertain. V was clipped by 4 bases and J by 0 bases, with 14 bases between them. Germline-derived CDR1 and CDR2 are SGDLS and YYNGEE. The CDR3 spans 15 residues. The CDR3 DNA reads TGTGCCAGCAGCCCGGCCCCGGATCCCTCCTACGAGCAGTACTTC. Translated: CASSPAPDPSYEQYF.

This clonotype has a count of ten or more. This chain connects TRBV15 to TRBJ2-7; no definite D call. The CDR3 is 16 amino acids. Trimming left V 2 bases short and J 0 bases short, with 14 bases between. CDR1 and CDR2 (germline): LNHNV, YYDKDF (reference sequence). The CDR3 bases are TGTGCCACCAGCAGACCCCGGACCGGTAGCTCCTACGAGCAGTACTTC. This codes for CATSRPRTGSSYEQYF.

This clonotype was counted only a few times. DNA for the CDR3: TGCAGTGCTAGAGTACTTACCAATCAGCCCCAGCATTTT. It translates to CSARVLTNQPQHF. This chain links TRBV20-1 with TRBJ1-5; D gene ambiguous. The CDR3 runs to 13 residues. Germline V gene lookup returns CDR1 DFQATT and CDR2 SNEGSKA (reference sequence). Trimming removed 1 base from V and 3 bases from J, with 7 bases in between.